This TCR beta chain is drawn from a study of cytomegalovirus exposure and HLA in healthy donors. This CDR3 region has 14 residues. CDR1 is MDHEN and CDR2 is SYDVKM in the germline V gene. V was pared by 6 bases and J by 6 bases, with 15 bases between. 60 Vbeta and 13 Jbeta primers were used in PCR. TCRdb's table, derived via immunoSEQ multiplex PCR, lists solely in-frame clones and lacks some. This sample's table has some 130,000 clones. The chain employs TRBV28 and TRBJ1-5; perhaps TRBD1 as D (5 bases). Sequenced: PBMCs. The receptor was derived from a woman aged 40 to 50 in good health and CMV-seropositive. The CDR3 is CASSPEGEAQPQHF. CDR3 nucleotides: TGTGCCAGCAGCCCCGAAGGGGAAGCTCAGCCCCAGCATTTT.